Given below is one T cell receptor beta chain in context. Germline CDR1 and CDR2: MDHEN and SYDVKM. V was cut by 2 bases and J by 0 bases, with 11 bases left in between. This CDR3 region has 15 residues. The PCR employed 60 Vbeta primers together with 13 Jbeta primers. Measured with immunoSEQ multiplex PCR; TCRdb has only the in-frame clones, and not every one. This sample has approximately 150,000 clones, with roughly 70% found just once. This sample is part of a study of cytomegalovirus exposure and HLA in healthy donors. The material sequenced was PBMCs. The sequence was obtained from a woman aged 40-49 years in good health and CMV-seropositive. V usage is TRBV28 and J usage is TRBJ2-7; no reliable D call. The DNA of the CDR3 is TGTGCCAGCAGTTTAGAACAGACAAGCTCCTACGAGCAGTACTTC. It is translated as CASSLEQTSSYEQYF.